Below, 23 T cell receptor beta chains from the same sample are listed, as sequenced in a study of T cell responses to AZD1222 COVID-19 vaccine. Measured with immunoSEQ multiplex PCR; TCRdb has only the in-frame clones, and not every one. The repertoire consists of 90,000 to 130,000 clones, with around 80% occurring once and the leading ten covering 4% to 5%. This specimen was peripheral blood, taken on day 0 of AZD1222 vaccination. The receptors come from an adult in good health.

This sequence joins TRBV7-8 and TRBJ1-2, with 10 bases matching TRBD1. V lost 6 bases and J lost 7; bases outside the gene matches: 11. The germline CDR1 and CDR2 sequences are SGHVS and FQNEAQ. The CDR3 has 15 amino acids. Written as DNA, the CDR3 is TGTGCCAGCAGACCGACCGGGACAGGGGTAGGTGGCTACACCTTC. Residues: CASRPTGTGVGGYTF.

V and J are TRBV4-3 and TRBJ2-5; 9 bases agree with TRBD2. Germline V CDR1 and CDR2: LGHNA, YSLEER. The CDR3 length is 15 residues. V shed 4 bases, J shed 1 base, and the junction held 4 bases outside the gene matches. This CDR3 is CASSRVRGGQETQYF. The CDR3 DNA reads TGCGCCAGCAGCCGGGTGCGGGGGGGCCAAGAGACCCAGTACTTC.

This chain joins TRBV12-3 or TRBV12-4 and TRBJ2-1; no clear D gene. The germline V and J ends were trimmed by 6 bases and 7 bases, with 13 bases remaining between them. The CDR3 covers 13 residues. The CDR3 region is CASSLTRTNEQFF. In DNA form, the CDR3 reads TGTGCCAGCAGCCTGACCAGAACGAATGAGCAGTTCTTC.

V gene TRBV30 combines with J gene TRBJ2-2, with 7 nucleotides matching TRBD1. Germline lookup yields CDR1 GTSNPN and CDR2 SVGIG (reference sequence). The CDR3 is made up of 15 amino acids. V trimming: 6 bases; J trimming: 7 bases; junction bases outside the gene matches: 14. The CDR3 protein is CACALRGQNYGELFF. CDR3 DNA: TGTGCCTGCGCCCTTAGGGGACAGAATTACGGGGAGCTGTTTTTT. Together with reference TRBV30 and TRBJ2-2, the CDR3 gives the full variable domain: SQTIHQWPATLVQPVGSPLSLECTVEGTSNPNLYWYRQAAGRGLQLLFYSVGIGQISSEVPQNLSASRPQDRQFILSSKKLLLSDSGFYLCACALRGQNYGELFFGEGSRLTVL.

The chain has TRBV19 and TRBJ2-2; 9 bases are a match to TRBD1. V lost 6 bases and J lost 3; bases outside the gene matches: 8. CDR1 is LNHDA and CDR2 is SQIVND in the germline V gene (reference sequence). The CDR3 has 16 amino acids. This CDR3 reads CASRPQTGGDTGELFF. The DNA for the CDR3 is TGTGCCAGTAGGCCCCAGACAGGGGGTGACACCGGGGAGCTGTTTTTT. Using reference TRBV19 and TRBJ2-2 for the parts outside the CDR3, the full variable domain is DGGITQSPKYLFRKEGQNVTLSCEQNLNHDAMYWYRQDPGQGLRLIYYSQIVNDFQKGDIAEGYSVSREKKESFPLTVTSAQKNPTAFYLCASRPQTGGDTGELFFGEGSRLTVL.

The chain links TRBV4-1 to TRBJ2-4; 11 nucleotides line up with TRBD2. Per germline, CDR1 MGHRA and CDR2 YSYEKL. V was pared by 2 bases and J by 6 bases, with 12 bases of the junction left unmatched. The CDR3 contains 18 residues. The CDR3 is CASSQPTNSGGAGNIQYF. In nucleotides, the CDR3 is TGCGCCAGCAGCCAACCGACCAATAGCGGGGGGGCCGGAAACATTCAGTACTTC.

This clone appeared a single time. This chain uses TRBV5-1 with TRBJ2-7; TRBD2 matches 11 bases. CDR3 length equals 15 residues. Germline CDR1 and CDR2: SGHRS and YFSETQ. The junction had 4 bases not matched to a gene; V was cut back by 5 bases and J by 0 bases. As DNA, the CDR3 is TGCGCCAGCAGGCTTACTAGCGGGAGCTCCTACGAGCAGTACTTC. Protein product: CASRLTSGSSYEQYF.

This clone was counted between two and nine times. This chain joins TRBV7-9 and TRBJ2-3; D may correspond to TRBD1 or TRBD2 (5 bases each). The CDR3 loop spans 14 amino acids. Germline V gene sequence: CDR1 SEHNR, CDR2 FQNEAQ (reference sequence). V dropped 5 bases and J dropped 4 bases, with 13 bases sitting between them. In DNA, the CDR3 is TGTGCCAGCAGCCGGGACCCCCGGCCAGATACGCAGTATTTT. Encoded protein: CASSRDPRPDTQYF. The entire variable domain, with the rest obtained from reference TRBV7-9 and TRBJ2-3, is as follows: DTGVSQNPRHKITKRGQNVTFRCDPISEHNRLYWYRQTLGQGPEFLTYFQNEAQLEKSRLLSDRFSAERPKGSFSTLEIQRTEQGDSAMYLCASSRDPRPDTQYFGPGTRLTVL.

This chain joins TRBV18 and TRBJ1-6; D is unresolved. Germline values: CDR1 KGHSH, CDR2 LQKENI. The CDR3 is made up of 15 amino acids. Trimming pared 1 base from V and 6 bases from J, leaving 10 bases between. CDR3 protein: CASSPRAGSNSPLHF. DNA of the CDR3: TGTGCCAGCTCACCACGAGCGGGGTCTAATTCACCCCTCCACTTT. Based on the CDR3 plus reference TRBV18 and TRBJ1-6, the full variable domain is NAGVMQNPRHLVRRRGQEARLRCSPMKGHSHVYWYRQLPEEGLKFMVYLQKENIIDESGMPKERFSAEFPKEGPSILRIQQVVRGDSAAYFCASSPRAGSNSPLHFGNGTRLTVT.

The genes are TRBV3-1 (or the pseudogene TRBV3-2) and TRBJ2-3; 16 bases map to TRBD2. V was pared by 4 bases and J by 6 bases, with 4 bases of the junction left unmatched. Per the germline V gene, CDR1 is LGHDT and CDR2 is YNNKEL (reference sequence). The CDR3 runs to 16 residues. CDR3 protein: CASSRGLAGGQDTQYF. In DNA, the CDR3 is TGTGCCAGCAGCCGGGGACTAGCGGGGGGGCAGGATACGCAGTATTTT.

The J gene is TRBJ2-1, the V gene TRBV6-5, with D tentatively TRBD2 (6 bases). V shed 0 bases and J shed 6 bases, with 12 bases lying between them. CDR3 length equals 15 residues. From germline, CDR1 is MNHEY and CDR2 SVGAGI. In DNA form, the CDR3 reads TGTGCCAGCAGTTACTCATCGGGACTCGGCAATGAGCAGTTCTTC. Translation: CASSYSSGLGNEQFF.

Only one count was recorded for this clone. The rearrangement uses TRBV2 and TRBJ2-7; no firm D call. Germline CDR1 reads SNHLY; CDR2 reads FYNNEI. V was pared by 3 bases and J by 2 bases, with 8 bases between. This CDR3 has 13 amino acids. The CDR3 spells CASSDPNTYEQYF. The DNA for the CDR3 is TGTGCCAGCAGTGACCCAAACACCTACGAGCAGTACTTC.

This sequence joins TRBV4-3 and TRBJ1-1; D is uncertain. CDR1 and CDR2 from the germline V gene are LGHNA and YSLEER. The V end lost 4 bases, the J end lost 1 base, and 13 bases lay between the germline ends. The CDR3 has 15 amino acids. The CDR3 nucleotides are TGCGCCAGCAGCCGATTGGGATTAGAGAACACTGAAGCTTTCTTT. Residues: CASSRLGLENTEAFF.

For the CDR3, the DNA is TGTGCCAGCAGCTTAGCGTCAGTTGGGGGGCCTGGAAACACCATATATTTT. Translating gives CASSLASVGGPGNTIYF. The chain has TRBV7-2 and TRBJ1-3, with a weak D call TRBD1 (6 bases). V shed 0 bases and J shed 2 bases, with 14 bases lying between them. Germline CDR1 and CDR2: SGHTA and FQGNSA. The CDR3 loop spans 17 amino acids.

This rearrangement joins TRBV2 to TRBJ2-2, with D uncertain. CDR1 SNHLY and CDR2 FYNNEI come from the germline V gene. CDR3 length equals 14 residues. V was shortened by 6 bases and J by 4 bases, with 12 bases between the two germline ends. The CDR3 nucleotides read TGTGCCAGCAGGAGACTTATGGGCACCGGGGAGCTGTTTTTT. Its translation is CASRRLMGTGELFF.

This chain connects TRBV3-1 (or the pseudogene TRBV3-2) to TRBJ2-1, with D unclear. In germline, CDR1 is LGHDT, CDR2 YNNKEL (reference sequence). The V gene lost 6 bases and the J gene lost 5 bases, with 20 bases spanning the gap. CDR3 length: 16 residues. In DNA, the CDR3 is TGTGCCAGCAGACCTAATCAGTTGGTTGGCAACAATGAGCAGTTCTTC. Protein: CASRPNQLVGNNEQFF.

This clone turned up a few times. The chain uses TRBV5-1 and TRBJ2-5; 8 nucleotides align to TRBD1. This CDR3 comprises 15 residues. The ends lost 1 base at V and 4 bases at J; junction bases unmatched: 6. Looked up from germline, CDR1 is SGHRS and CDR2 is YFSETQ. CDR3: CASSLMRQGRETQYF. The CDR3 DNA sequence: TGCGCCAGCAGCTTGATGCGACAGGGGAGAGAGACCCAGTACTTC. Drawing the rest from reference TRBV5-1 and TRBJ2-5, the complete variable domain is KAGVTQTPRYLIKTRGQQVTLSCSPISGHRSVSWYQQTPGQGLQFLFEYFSETQRNKGNFPGRFSGRQFSNSRSEMNVSTLELGDSALYLCASSLMRQGRETQYFGPGTRLLVL.

The V call is TRBV28, the J call TRBJ2-7; D possibly corresponds to TRBD1 (7 bases). Trimming left V 7 bases short and J 5 bases short, with 21 bases between. Germline lookup yields CDR1 MDHEN and CDR2 SYDVKM. This CDR3 comprises 15 residues. The CDR3 protein is CASIGTGAGGNEQYF. CDR3 in DNA: TGTGCCAGCATCGGAACAGGGGCTGGAGGGAACGAGCAGTACTTC.

The rearrangement joins TRBV4-3 to TRBJ1-2, with D uncertain. Trimming shortened V by 1 base and J by 2 bases, and 8 bases separated the two germline ends. The CDR3 loop spans 14 amino acids. Germline loops: CDR1 LGHNA, CDR2 YSLEER. The CDR3 DNA reads TGCGCCAGCAGCCAAGCGGGCGGGAACTATGGCTACACCTTC. Translation gives CASSQAGGNYGYTF.

The DNA of the CDR3 is TGCGCCAGCAGCGCAGATGGGCAGGGGAATCAGCCCCAGCATTTT. This sequence encodes CASSADGQGNQPQHF. The chain joins TRBV5-1 to TRBJ1-5; a weak D match, TRBD1 (6 bases). The CDR3 runs 15 residues. Germline V CDR1 and CDR2: SGHRS, YFSETQ. With 4 bases removed from V and 4 bases from J, the gap between germline ends came to 15 bases.

This chain uses TRBV7-8 with TRBJ1-3; 8 nucleotides agree with TRBD1. Germline trimming cut 4 bases from V and 3 bases from J; bases unmatched to any gene: 14. Per germline, CDR1 SGHVS and CDR2 FQNEAQ. CDR3 length: 18 residues. CDR3: CASSYSTKQGARGNTIYF. The CDR3 DNA reads as TGTGCCAGCAGCTACTCGACCAAGCAGGGGGCGCGTGGAAACACCATATATTTT. Drawing the rest from reference TRBV7-8 and TRBJ1-3, the complete variable domain is GAGVSQSPRYKVAKRGQDVALRCDPISGHVSLFWYQQALGQGPEFLTYFQNEAQLDKSGLPSDRFFAERPEGSVSTLKIQRTQQEDSAVYLCASSYSTKQGARGNTIYFGEGSWLTVV.

The chain joins TRBV7-2 to TRBJ1-2; D ambiguous. Trimming removed 1 base at V and 4 bases at J, with 13 bases between. The CDR3 runs 15 residues. Per germline, CDR1 SGHTA and CDR2 FQGNSA. CDR3 residues: CASSLDGRVGYGYTF. CDR3 DNA sequence: TGTGCCAGCAGCTTAGACGGGAGGGTGGGCTATGGCTACACCTTC.

In DNA, the CDR3 is TGTGCCAGCAGACCCGGTTGGAACACTGAAGCTTTCTTT. Translation: CASRPGWNTEAFF. The chain is built from TRBV3-1 (or the pseudogene TRBV3-2) and TRBJ1-1; D unresolved. The V and J ends lost 6 bases and 1 base respectively, with 9 bases between them. Germline V gives CDR1 LGHDT, CDR2 YNNKEL (reference sequence). The CDR3 is 13 amino acids.